This record looks at one TCR beta chain sequence and its context. This clone was observed a handful of times. Its antigen remains undetermined. Base qualities are not provided; no much larger clone lies one nucleotide away. TCRbeta CDR3 regions were amplified from genomic DNA by means of the immunoSEQ Assay, a bias-controlled multiplex PCR. The study's processing was this. Nucleated cell counts per sample were estimated from amplification of reference gene primers within the assay. To quantify the absolute abundance of each unique TCRbeta CDR3 rearrangement, sequence reads were collapsed and filtered. For each sample, productive Simpson clonality was calculated as the square root of Simpson's diversity index across productive rearrangements. TCRdb retrieved this table from immuneACCESS and kept in-frame rearrangements only. Not all clones are present; in checked studies, unresolved V genes account for under half, and no reason is known for the remainder. V and J calls and clone size follow that table, whereas D and trimming were derived from the DNA. For this sample the table gives more than 100,000 clones, of which 78% were detected only once. Together, the top ten hold 2% to 2.5% of the sample.

There are 14 amino acids in the CDR3, from cysteine to phenylalanine inclusive. Of all the DNA, just the CDR3 is kept, 42 bases in frame from base 1. CDR1 and CDR2, looked up from the germline V gene, are SNHLY and FYNNEI. A distance of 8 bases separates the germline ends of V and J, which lose 3 bases and 3 bases respectively. Each collaborating institution followed its own protocols to collect whole blood in K2EDTA tubes. For TCRbeta analysis, collaborators shipped samples in one of three forms: frozen whole blood, isolated PBMCs, or DNA extracted from either of those sample types. The record originates from a study of blood T cell repertoires in COVID-19 (dated by TCRdb to between 2020 and 2021). Broadly, across the study: Samples covering the acute and convalescent phases of COVID-19 were provided by collaborators in the United States, Italy and Spain. Samples came from the ongoing ImmuneRACE study (first 160 participants) plus 1,254 subjects from 6 global collaborators. The repertoires were made available in a free public database intended to serve as a resource for research on the immune response to SARS-CoV-2. The material from the prospective study consisted of cDNA or gDNA derived from T cells, B-cell-depleted T cells, or PBMCs. The sample metadata nearly always contained a de-identified subject ID, COVID-19 status, age in years and sex. Deeply sampled blood TCRbeta repertoires from subjects exposed to, actively infected with, or recovered from COVID-19 were included in the dataset. HLA class I and class II types, where available, came from metadata supplied by the sample provider rather than from assay-based typing.

The paper as a whole reports these results and caveats: Clinical and demographic metadata were provided uncurated, with the amount varying by source and participant.

The sample comprised peripheral blood. The sequence was collected from a man in his 70s with acute or convalescent COVID-19. The V and J segments used are TRBV2 and TRBJ1-4; the D segment could be TRBD1, given 5 matching bases. CDR3 reads: CASSDRVSNEKLFF. The sequenced DNA is TGTGCCAGCAGTGACAGGGTCTCTAATGAAAAACTGTTTTTT.